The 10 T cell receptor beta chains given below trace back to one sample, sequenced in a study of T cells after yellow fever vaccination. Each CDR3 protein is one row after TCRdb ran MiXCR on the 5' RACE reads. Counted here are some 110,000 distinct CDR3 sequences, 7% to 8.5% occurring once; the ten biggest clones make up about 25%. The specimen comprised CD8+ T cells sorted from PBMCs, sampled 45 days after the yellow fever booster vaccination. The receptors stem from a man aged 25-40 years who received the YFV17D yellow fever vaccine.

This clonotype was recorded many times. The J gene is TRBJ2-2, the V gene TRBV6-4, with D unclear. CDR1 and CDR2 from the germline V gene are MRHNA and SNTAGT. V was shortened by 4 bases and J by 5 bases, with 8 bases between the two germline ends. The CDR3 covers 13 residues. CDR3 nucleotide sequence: TGTGCCAGCAGTGCGGCTAGTACCGGGGAGCTGTTTTTT. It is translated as CASSAASTGELFF.

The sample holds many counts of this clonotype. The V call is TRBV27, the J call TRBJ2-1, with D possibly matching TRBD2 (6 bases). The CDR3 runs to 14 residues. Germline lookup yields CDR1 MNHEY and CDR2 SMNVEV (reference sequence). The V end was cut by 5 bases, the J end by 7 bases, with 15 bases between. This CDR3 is CASSDPGRGNEQFF. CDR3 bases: TGTGCCAGCAGTGACCCTGGACGGGGGAATGAGCAGTTCTTC.

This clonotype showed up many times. The CDR3 reads CSGLPSGRAEADTQYF. CDR3 DNA: TGCAGCGGGTTACCTAGCGGGAGGGCCGAAGCAGATACGCAGTATTTT. J is TRBJ2-3 and V is TRBV29-1, with 12 bases identical to TRBD2. The germline V gene encodes CDR1 SQVTM and CDR2 ANQGSEA. The CDR3 consists of 16 residues. V lost 7 bases to trimming and J lost 4 bases; unmatched junction nucleotides: 12.

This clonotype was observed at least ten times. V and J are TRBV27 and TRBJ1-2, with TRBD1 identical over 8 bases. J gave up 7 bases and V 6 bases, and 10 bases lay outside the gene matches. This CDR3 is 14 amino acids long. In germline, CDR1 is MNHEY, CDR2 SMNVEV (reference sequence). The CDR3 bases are TGTGCCAGCAGAACGCTGGGACAGGAGACTGGCTACACCTTC. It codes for CASRTLGQETGYTF.

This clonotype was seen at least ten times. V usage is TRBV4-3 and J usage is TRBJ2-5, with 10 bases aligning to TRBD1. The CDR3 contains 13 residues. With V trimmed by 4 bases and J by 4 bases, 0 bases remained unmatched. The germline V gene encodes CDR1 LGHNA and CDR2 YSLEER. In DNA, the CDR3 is TGCGCCAGCAGCCGGGACAGGGGAGAGACCCAGTACTTC. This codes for CASSRDRGETQYF.

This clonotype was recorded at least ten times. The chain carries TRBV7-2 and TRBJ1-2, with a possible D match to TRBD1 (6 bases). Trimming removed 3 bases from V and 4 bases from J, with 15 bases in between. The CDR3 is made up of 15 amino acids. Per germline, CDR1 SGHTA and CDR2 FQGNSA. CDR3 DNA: TGTGCCAGCAGCTTGGGCGCCGGGACAATCTATGGCTACACCTTC. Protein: CASSLGAGTIYGYTF.

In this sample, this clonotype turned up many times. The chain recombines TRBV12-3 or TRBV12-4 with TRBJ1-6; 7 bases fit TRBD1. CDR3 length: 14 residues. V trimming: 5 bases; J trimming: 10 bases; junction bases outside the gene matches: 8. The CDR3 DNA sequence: TGTGCCAGCAGTCTACAGGGGAGGAGGTCACCCCTCCACTTT. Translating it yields CASSLQGRRSPLHF.

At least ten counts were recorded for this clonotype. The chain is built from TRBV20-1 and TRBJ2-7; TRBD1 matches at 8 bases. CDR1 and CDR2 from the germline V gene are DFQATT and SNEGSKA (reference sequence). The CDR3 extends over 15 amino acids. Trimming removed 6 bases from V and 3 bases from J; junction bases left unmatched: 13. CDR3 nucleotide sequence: TGCAGTGCCACACCCCCGGACAGGGAGCTCTACGAGCAGTACTTC. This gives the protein CSATPPDRELYEQYF.

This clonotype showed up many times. The CDR3 DNA reads TGTGCCAGCAGTCCTTCAGGGGTCATCAACTATGGCTACACCTTC. Its translation is CASSPSGVINYGYTF. V gene TRBV12-3 or TRBV12-4 combines with J gene TRBJ1-2, with D perhaps TRBD1 (6 bases). Trimming pared 5 bases from V and 2 bases from J, leaving 15 bases between. This CDR3 contains 15 residues.

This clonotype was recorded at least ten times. CDR3 amino acids: CASSLRPAHEQYF. In nucleotides, the CDR3 is TGTGCCAGCAGTTTAAGGCCAGCCCACGAGCAGTACTTC. The chain recombines TRBV12-3 or TRBV12-4 with TRBJ2-7; D not certain. The V end lost 2 bases, the J end lost 5 bases, and 10 bases lay between the germline ends. CDR3 length: 13 residues.